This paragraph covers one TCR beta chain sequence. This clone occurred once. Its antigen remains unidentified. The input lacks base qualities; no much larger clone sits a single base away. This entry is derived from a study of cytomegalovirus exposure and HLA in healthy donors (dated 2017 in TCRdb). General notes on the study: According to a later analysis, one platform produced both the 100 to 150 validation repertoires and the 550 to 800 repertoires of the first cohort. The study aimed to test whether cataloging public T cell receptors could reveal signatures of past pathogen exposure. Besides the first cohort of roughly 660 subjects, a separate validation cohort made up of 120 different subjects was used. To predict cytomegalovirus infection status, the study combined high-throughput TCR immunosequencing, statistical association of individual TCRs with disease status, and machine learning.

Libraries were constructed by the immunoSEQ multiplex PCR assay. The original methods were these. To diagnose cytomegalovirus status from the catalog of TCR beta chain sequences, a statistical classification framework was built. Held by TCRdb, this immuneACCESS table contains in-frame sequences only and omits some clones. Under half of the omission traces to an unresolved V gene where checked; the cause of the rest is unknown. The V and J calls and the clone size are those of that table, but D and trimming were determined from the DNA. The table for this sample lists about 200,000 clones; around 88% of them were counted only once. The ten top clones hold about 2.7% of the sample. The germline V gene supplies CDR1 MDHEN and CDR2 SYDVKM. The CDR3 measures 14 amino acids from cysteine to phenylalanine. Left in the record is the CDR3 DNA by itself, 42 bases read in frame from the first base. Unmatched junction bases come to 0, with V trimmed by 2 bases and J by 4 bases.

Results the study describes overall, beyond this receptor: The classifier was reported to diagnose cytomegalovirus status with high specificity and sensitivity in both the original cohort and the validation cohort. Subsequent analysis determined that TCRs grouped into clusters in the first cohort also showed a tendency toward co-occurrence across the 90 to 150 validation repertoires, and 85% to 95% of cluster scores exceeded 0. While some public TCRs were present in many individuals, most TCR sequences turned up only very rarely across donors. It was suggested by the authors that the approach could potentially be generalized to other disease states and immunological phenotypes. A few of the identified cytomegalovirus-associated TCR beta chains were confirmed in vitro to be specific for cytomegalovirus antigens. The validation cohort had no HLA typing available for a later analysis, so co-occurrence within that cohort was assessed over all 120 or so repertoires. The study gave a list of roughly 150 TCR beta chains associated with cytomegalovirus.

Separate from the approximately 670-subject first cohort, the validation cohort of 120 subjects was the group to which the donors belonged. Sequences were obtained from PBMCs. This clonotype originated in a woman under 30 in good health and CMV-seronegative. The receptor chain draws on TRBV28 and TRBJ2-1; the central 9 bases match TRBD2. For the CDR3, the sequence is CASSLLAGYNEQFF. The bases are TGTGCCAGCAGTTTACTAGCGGGGTACAATGAGCAGTTCTTC. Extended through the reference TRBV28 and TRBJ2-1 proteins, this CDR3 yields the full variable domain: DVKVTQSSRYLVKRTGEKVFLECVQDMDHENMFWYRQDPGLGLRLIYFSYDVKMKEKGDIPEGYSVSREKKERFSLILESASTNQTSMYLCASSLLAGYNEQFFGPGTRLTVL.